One and the same sample provided the 7 T cell receptor beta chains below, sequenced in a study of T-cell memory formation after mild COVID-19. One entry per CDR3 protein, called by TCRdb with MiXCR from the 5' RACE reads. The table has approximately 150,000 distinct CDR3 sequences, approximately 15% seen once. The sequenced sample consisted of PBMCs or a T cell subset sorted from them (not recorded which). These receptor sequences come from an adult woman who had mild COVID-19 (a few samples of this study predate the infection). Cell type and time point are not known.

This clonotype was detected a few times. The chain employs TRBV12-3 or TRBV12-4 and TRBJ1-6, with 8 bases aligning to TRBD1. This CDR3 has 14 residues. The ends lost 6 bases at V and 11 bases at J; junction bases unmatched: 9. CDR3 nucleotides: TGTGCCAGCAGGAGAAGCGGACAGGGACCACCCCTCCACTTT. It is translated as CASRRSGQGPPLHF.

The chain combines TRBV6-5 with TRBJ2-3, with 11 bases matching TRBD2. V was clipped by 1 base and J by 5 bases; unmatched bases: 5. Germline loops: CDR1 MNHEY, CDR2 SVGAGI. The CDR3 has 16 residues. The CDR3 sequence: CASSYLAGGPRDTQYF. Here the CDR3 DNA reads TGTGCCAGCAGTTACTTAGCGGGGGGGCCAAGAGATACGCAGTATTTT.

The rearrangement joins TRBV7-9 to TRBJ2-2, with D uncertain. V was clipped by 3 bases and J by 5 bases, with 13 bases between them. The CDR3 spans 15 residues. Germline V gene sequence: CDR1 SEHNR, CDR2 FQNEAQ (reference sequence). CDR3 protein: CASSFLALVTGELFF. CDR3 DNA: TGTGCCAGCAGCTTCTTGGCGTTAGTTACCGGGGAGCTGTTTTTT.

The chain employs TRBV5-1 and TRBJ2-7; the match to TRBD2 covers 11 bases. CDR1 and CDR2 (germline): SGHRS, YFSETQ. The CDR3 totals 15 residues. Germline trimming cut 4 bases from V and 1 base from J; bases unmatched to any gene: 4. The CDR3 bases are TGCGCCAGCAGCACTAGCGGGGGTCGGTCCTACGAGCAGTACTTC. Its translation: CASSTSGGRSYEQYF.

This clonotype has just a few counts. The V gene is TRBV7-2, the J gene TRBJ2-5; D unclear. Germline CDR1 is SGHTA and CDR2 is FQGNSA. This CDR3 spans 14 amino acids. Trimming removed 2 bases from V and 1 base from J, with 8 bases in between. CDR3 nucleotides: TGTGCCAGCAGCTTAAGCAGCAGCCAAGAGACCCAGTACTTC. It is translated as CASSLSSSQETQYF.

This clonotype came up a few times. The V and J genes are TRBV2 and TRBJ2-3, with D possibly TRBD1 on 5 matching bases. This CDR3 is 15 amino acids long. V was shortened by 1 base and J by 3 bases, with 11 bases between the two germline ends. The germline gives CDR1 SNHLY, CDR2 FYNNEI. The CDR3 spells CASSEGAGPTDTQYF. CDR3 DNA sequence: TGTGCCAGCAGTGAAGGGGCAGGGCCAACAGATACGCAGTATTTT.

This clonotype was counted ten times or more. The genes are TRBV6-2 or TRBV6-3 and TRBJ2-7, with D possibly TRBD1 on 5 matching bases. Between the trimmed V and J ends, which lost 3 bases and 6 bases, there was a span of 9 bases. This CDR3 is 12 amino acids long. Germline V CDR1 and CDR2: MNHEY, SVGEGT. CDR3 DNA: TGTGCCAGCAGTTATGGACAAAGCGAGCAGTACTTC. It yields the protein CASSYGQSEQYF.